This paragraph reports one T cell receptor beta chain. In its sample, this clonotype was seen many times. There is no known antigen for this receptor. No quality values exist for individual bases; no much larger clone is one base distant. These data come from a study of T cells in Graves' hyperthyroidism and ophthalmopathy (dated by TCRdb to about 2019). Looking at the study overall: Peripheral blood was sampled at the time of initial diagnosis, prior to any treatment. TCR V-J signatures able to tell the groups apart were searched for in a discovery cohort of 95 or so patients, of whom more than 40 had Graves' ophthalmopathy and 55 to 65 had stable Graves' hyperthyroidism. Whether ophthalmopathy could be predicted prospectively was tested in an independent validation cohort made up of roughly 19 hyperthyroidism patients plus 17 patients who later progressed to ophthalmopathy. The approximately 100 discovery patients were divided at random into training and test sets in a 7:3 ratio. In six Graves' hyperthyroidism patients, the study also compared T-cell repertoires from thyroid tissue with T-cell repertoires from blood. After blood sampling, hyperthyroidism patients were treated with methimazole at a starting dose of 30 mg daily, and ophthalmopathy patients were treated with high-dose intravenous methylprednisolone. The paper describes TCR Vbeta CDR3 sequencing of 130 to 150 peripheral blood samples, made up of 43 ophthalmopathy patients, around 78 hyperthyroidism patients and approximately 17 progressor patients.

Ophthalmopathy patients had moderately to severely active disease, with a Clinical Activity Score of 3 or more, a NOSPECS grade of 4 or more, and a disease duration of less than 3 months. Exclusion was applied to patients with uncontrolled infections, other autoimmune diseases, pregnancy or lactation. Diagnoses were established on the basis of clinical symptoms, serum thyroxine and TRAb, thyroid ultrasound, and orbital computed tomography. PBMCs were separated from roughly 10 ml of fresh peripheral blood using Ficoll-Paque density gradient centrifugation. Total RNA was extracted using Trizol reagent, and RNA quality was assessed on an Agilent 2100 Bioanalyzer. The paper as a whole reports these results and caveats: Sample size was not statistically predetermined, and investigators were not blinded to group allocation. Most expanded thyroid clonotypes (frequency above 0.001) were also found in blood, which suggests that blood repertoires may mirror thyroid immune responses. During validation, the model predicted progression to ophthalmopathy a median of about 6.5 months ahead of onset, with around 70% sensitivity and roughly 75% specificity. Ophthalmopathy was separated from stable hyperthyroidism by a 13 V-J signature model, with 85% to 90% sensitivity and approximately 81% specificity obtained in cross-validation and 80%/75% obtained in testing.

Amplification of TCR beta CDR3 regions was carried out from RNA transcripts. A first-round RT-PCR of the TCR CDR3 used the HTBI primer set with the Qiagen OneStep RT-PCR kit. Libraries were constructed in a second round of multiplex PCR, after which size selection and purification were performed. Sequencing of the libraries was done on an Illumina HiSeq2000 using paired-end 100 bp reads. On the study's bioinformatics: SOAPnuke was used to process the raw data, throwing out any read that contained adapters or uncalled bases, had a mean Phred below 15, or lacked an exact constant-primer or identifier match. COPE v1.2.5 was used to merge high-quality paired reads, and clonotypes were defined as unique nucleotide sequences. MiTCR v1.1 was used to align the clonotypes against IMGT TRBV, TRBD and TRBJ reference segments. Only V-J combinations with frequency above 0.0001, covering 99% to 99.2% of repertoires, were analysed. The TCS score was defined as F50 (clonal expansion) divided by E x V (chaos), with BLOSUM62-based TCRdist calculated between CDR3 peptides within each V-J. Welch's t-statistics and random forest reduced approximately 520 V-J features to 10 to 15, which were used in a naive Bayes classifier (R e1071). Using fastp trimming at Q25 and MiXCR clonotype assembly, TCRdb reanalyzed the public sequencing data and kept in-frame beta chains. Under each unique CDR3 protein, matching rows form one entry showing the most common genes and DNA. What appears here as the V and J calls and clone size reflects TCRdb's work, not the paper's. In all, the sample holds about 600,000 distinct CDR3 sequences, and about a sixth of those were seen once. 2.5% to 4% of the sample rests with the top ten.

The junction carries 15 bases between V and J, which are trimmed by 6 bases and 5 bases respectively. The germline V gene (reference sequence) sets CDR1 to LNHDA and CDR2 to SQIVND. Including the terminal cysteine and phenylalanine, the CDR3 comprises 14 residues. The CDR3 DNA has 42 bases and is translated from base 1. This receptor was obtained from a woman between 35 and 50 years old with Graves' ophthalmopathy. Sequenced sample: blood. The chain is encoded by TRBV19 joined to TRBJ2-3; the D region possibly corresponds to TRBD2 (5 bases align). The DNA is TGTGCCAGTAGATTGGGCCCCGGGAAAGATACGCAGTATTTT. It translates to CASRLGPGKDTQYF.